Given below is one T cell receptor (beta chain) in context. This specimen comes from a study of blood T cell repertoires in COVID-19. Study context: There were acute and convalescent COVID-19 samples, and they came from the United States, Italy and Spain. Sources were T cells, B-cell-depleted T cells, or PBMCs; the material itself was cDNA or gDNA.

V lost 5 bases and J lost 10; bases outside the gene matches: 9. The CDR3 loop spans 15 amino acids. CDR1 is SGHTA, CDR2 FQGNSA, per germline. Authors' analysis steps: By means of reference gene primer amplification, nucleated cell counts were estimated. Libraries were prepared by immunoSEQ multiplex PCR; TCRdb keeps only in-frame clonotypes and omits some of them. V and J calls and clone size come straight from that table; D and trimming were deduced from the DNA. In the table there are over 130,000 clones, approximately 80% of which are singletons. The clonotype was recovered from a woman of 80 years or more with active or convalescent COVID-19. The rearrangement joins TRBV7-2 to TRBJ1-6; 9 bases are shared with TRBD1. Material for sequencing was peripheral blood. CDR3 in amino acids: CASSREGQGKSPLHF. The CDR3 DNA reads as TGTGCCAGCAGCCGGGAGGGACAGGGAAAGTCACCCCTCCACTTT.